This T cell receptor beta chain is drawn from a study of cytomegalovirus exposure and HLA in healthy donors. CDR3 length: 13 residues. V lost 10 bases, J lost 8 bases, and 11 bases stayed unmatched. Looked up from germline, CDR1 is SGHAT and CDR2 is FQNNGV. TCRdb's table, derived via immunoSEQ multiplex PCR, lists solely in-frame clones and lacks some. Seen here are 220,000 or so clones, roughly 85% observed once, and the top ten hold 5.5% to 7%. This TCR came from a woman younger than 30 in good health and CMV-seronegative. Material for sequencing was PBMCs. The chain couples TRBV11-2 to TRBJ1-3; 7 bases line up with TRBD1. The CDR3 nucleotides read TGTGCCATCCTCCGGGACAGAAGGGACACCATATATTTT. This codes for CAILRDRRDTIYF.